This passage covers 2 T cell receptor beta chains from one sample sequenced in a study of cytomegalovirus exposure and HLA in healthy donors. Sequencing used immunoSEQ multiplex PCR; TCRdb keeps in-frame clones, though not all of them. Of about 110,000 clones detected, about 88% appear once; the ten largest clones hold less than 2%. What was sequenced was PBMCs. These receptor sequences come from a woman between 18 and 29 years old in good health and CMV-seropositive.

Turning to this clone: At one end, the junction sequence differs from germline, possibly due to a read error. V is TRBV11-2 and J is TRBJ1-2, with TRBD1 matching 7 bases. CDR1 is SGHAT, CDR2 FQNNGV, per germline. The CDR3 totals 12 residues. The CDR3 loop is CASSTPGQAPSF. In nucleotides, the CDR3 is TGTGCCAGCAGCACCCCCGGACAGGCGCCGTCCTTC.

The gene calls are TRBV28 and TRBJ2-2; TRBD2 agrees at 15 bases. With 6 bases clipped from V and 4 bases from J, the junction kept 21 bases outside the gene matches. Germline CDR1 reads MDHEN; CDR2 reads SYDVKM. The CDR3 runs to 22 residues. The CDR3 loop is CASSSRDLSWTSGGAGTGELFF. CDR3 bases: TGTGCCAGCAGCTCCCGGGACTTATCTTGGACTAGCGGGGGGGCGGGCACCGGGGAGCTGTTTTTT.